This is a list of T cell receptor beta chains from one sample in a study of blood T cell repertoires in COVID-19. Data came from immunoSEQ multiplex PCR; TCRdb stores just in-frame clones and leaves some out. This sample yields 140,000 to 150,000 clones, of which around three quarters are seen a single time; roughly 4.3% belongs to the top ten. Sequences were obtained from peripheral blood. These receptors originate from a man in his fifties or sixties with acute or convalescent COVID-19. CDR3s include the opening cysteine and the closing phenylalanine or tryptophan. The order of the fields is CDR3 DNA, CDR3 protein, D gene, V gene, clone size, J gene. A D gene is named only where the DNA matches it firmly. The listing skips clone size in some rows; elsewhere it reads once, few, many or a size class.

CDR3nt: TGTGCCAGCAGCCCCGCTGGCAGGGTTGGTTACGAGCAGTACTTC
CDR3aa: CASSPAGRVGYEQYF
d_gene: NA
v_gene: TRBV3-1/TRBV3-2
abundance: once
j_gene: TRBJ2-7

CDR3nt: TGTGCCACCAGTGATTCCGTGACTAGCGGGAGGGACTACAATGAGCAGTTCTTC
CDR3aa: CATSDSVTSGRDYNEQFF
d_gene: TRBD2
v_gene: TRBV24-1
abundance: NA
j_gene: TRBJ2-1

CDR3nt: TGTGCCAGCAGCTTAGGACAGGGGGGACTTATGGAGCAGTACTTC
CDR3aa: CASSLGQGGLMEQYF
d_gene: TRBD1
v_gene: TRBV11-2
abundance: NA
j_gene: TRBJ2-7

CDR3nt: TGTGCCAGCAGCTTAGGAGGCAAGCACTACAATGAGCAGTTCTTC
CDR3aa: CASSLGGKHYNEQFF
d_gene: NA
v_gene: TRBV11-3
abundance: NA
j_gene: TRBJ2-1

CDR3nt: TGTGCCAGCAGCCAAGTCGCGCTAGCGGGAGGGCCACGCTCCTACGAGCAGTACTTC
CDR3aa: CASSQVALAGGPRSYEQYF
d_gene: TRBD2
v_gene: TRBV3-1/TRBV3-2
abundance: NA
j_gene: TRBJ2-7

CDR3nt: TGTGCCAGCAGCCCCGTCTGGACAAGGAGTAATTCACCCCTCCACTTT
CDR3aa: CASSPVWTRSNSPLHF
d_gene: NA
v_gene: TRBV21-1
abundance: NA
j_gene: TRBJ1-6

CDR3nt: TGTGCCAGCAGTAAAACTGTAGCCGGCGAGCAGTACTTC
CDR3aa: CASSKTVAGEQYF
d_gene: NA
v_gene: TRBV2
abundance: NA
j_gene: TRBJ2-7

CDR3nt: TGTGCCAGCGGCAGCCAGGGGGCTTCTGAAGCTTTCTTT
CDR3aa: CASGSQGASEAFF
d_gene: TRBD1
v_gene: TRBV2
abundance: once
j_gene: TRBJ1-1

CDR3nt: TGTGCCAGCAGCCAAGACCGGGGACTAGCGGGACGCGGCATCTACGAGCAGTACTTC
CDR3aa: CASSQDRGLAGRGIYEQYF
d_gene: TRBD2
v_gene: TRBV3-1/TRBV3-2
abundance: NA
j_gene: TRBJ2-7

CDR3nt: TGCGCCAGCTCCCCCCGCGGGGGATCAGATACGCAGTATTTT
CDR3aa: CASSPRGGSDTQYF
d_gene: TRBD2
v_gene: TRBV23-1
abundance: NA
j_gene: TRBJ2-3

CDR3nt: TGTGCCAGCAGCGTGGGAGCGGGAGGAGGGGAGACCCAGTACTTC
CDR3aa: CASSVGAGGGETQYF
d_gene: TRBD2
v_gene: TRBV7-2
abundance: NA
j_gene: TRBJ2-5

CDR3nt: TGTGCCAGCCGTACCCCCGGGAGAGGCTACGAGCAGTACTTC
CDR3aa: CASRTPGRGYEQYF
d_gene: NA
v_gene: TRBV28
abundance: NA
j_gene: TRBJ2-7

CDR3nt: TGCGCCAGCAGCGTCCGGGGACAGGGGGAGCTGTTTTTT
CDR3aa: CASSVRGQGELFF
d_gene: TRBD1
v_gene: TRBV4-1
abundance: NA
j_gene: TRBJ2-2

CDR3nt: TGTGCCAGTAGCGACAGGGGGAACACCGGGGAGCTGTTTTTT
CDR3aa: CASSDRGNTGELFF
d_gene: TRBD1
v_gene: TRBV19
abundance: NA
j_gene: TRBJ2-2

CDR3nt: TGCGCCAGCAGCTTGGGTGGGAGCGCTAAAACAGATACGCAGTATTTT
CDR3aa: CASSLGGSAKTDTQYF
d_gene: NA
v_gene: TRBV5-1
abundance: NA
j_gene: TRBJ2-3

CDR3nt: TGTGCCAGCAGCCTCCAAGCGGGAGACTACAATGAGCAGTTCTTC
CDR3aa: CASSLQAGDYNEQFF
d_gene: TRBD2
v_gene: TRBV7-9
abundance: NA
j_gene: TRBJ2-1

CDR3nt: TGCGCCAGCAGCCCCGACAGGGATGGCTACACCTTC
CDR3aa: CASSPDRDGYTF
d_gene: TRBD1
v_gene: TRBV5-1
abundance: NA
j_gene: TRBJ1-2

CDR3nt: TGCGCCAGCAGCTTTGCGCTGAACACCGGGGAGCTGTTTTTT
CDR3aa: CASSFALNTGELFF
d_gene: NA
v_gene: TRBV5-1
abundance: NA
j_gene: TRBJ2-2

CDR3nt: TGTGCCAGCAGCTTAGCGGGAGGGCCCTCCTACGAGCAGTACTTC
CDR3aa: CASSLAGGPSYEQYF
d_gene: TRBD2
v_gene: TRBV11-1
abundance: NA
j_gene: TRBJ2-7

CDR3nt: TGTGCCAGCAGCTTAGTAAGCGGCGAGCAGTACTTC
CDR3aa: CASSLVSGEQYF
d_gene: NA
v_gene: TRBV7-2
abundance: NA
j_gene: TRBJ2-7

CDR3nt: TGTGCCAGCTCACCCCCCGGGACAGAGACCGGGGAGCTGTTTTTT
CDR3aa: CASSPPGTETGELFF
d_gene: TRBD1
v_gene: TRBV18
abundance: NA
j_gene: TRBJ2-2

CDR3nt: TGTGCCAGCAGATACACAGATACGCAGTATTTT
CDR3aa: CASRYTDTQYF
d_gene: NA
v_gene: TRBV6-6
abundance: NA
j_gene: TRBJ2-3

CDR3nt: TGCGCCAGCAGTGAGTCACATAACATTCAGTACTTC
CDR3aa: CASSESHNIQYF
d_gene: NA
v_gene: TRBV10-2
abundance: NA
j_gene: TRBJ2-4

CDR3nt: TGTGCCAGCGGGACACGGGGGGCGACCGGAAACACCATATATTTT
CDR3aa: CASGTRGATGNTIYF
d_gene: NA
v_gene: TRBV2
abundance: once
j_gene: TRBJ1-3

CDR3nt: TGTGCCAGCAGCTTGGCCGCGAGCGGGAGAACTGGGGAGCTGTTTTTT
CDR3aa: CASSLAASGRTGELFF
d_gene: TRBD2
v_gene: TRBV5-6
abundance: few
j_gene: TRBJ2-2

CDR3nt: TGTGCCAGCAGCCCAAGGACAGCCCGCTCTGGAAACACCATATATTTT
CDR3aa: CASSPRTARSGNTIYF
d_gene: NA
v_gene: TRBV11-2
abundance: once
j_gene: TRBJ1-3

CDR3nt: TGTGCCAGCAGCAAGCCCCTCGGCTGTAGACTGGCCAAAAACATTCAGTACTTC
CDR3aa: CASSKPLGCRLAKNIQYF
d_gene: NA
v_gene: TRBV21-1
abundance: NA
j_gene: TRBJ2-4

CDR3nt: TGTGCCAGCAGCCTAGTGAGGGCCCCCACAGATACGCAGTATTTT
CDR3aa: CASSLVRAPTDTQYF
d_gene: NA
v_gene: TRBV7-9
abundance: once
j_gene: TRBJ2-3

CDR3nt: TGTGCCACGACAACAGGGGTCTCCTACGAGCAGTACTTC
CDR3aa: CATTTGVSYEQYF
d_gene: TRBD1
v_gene: TRBV10-3
abundance: NA
j_gene: TRBJ2-7

CDR3nt: TGCGCCAGCAGCTTGGGTGGCAGTAAATACAATGAGCAGTTCTTC
CDR3aa: CASSLGGSKYNEQFF
d_gene: NA
v_gene: TRBV5-1
abundance: NA
j_gene: TRBJ2-1

CDR3nt: TGTGCCAGCAGCCTTAGCGCTAGCGAGGTAGAGCAGTTCTTC
CDR3aa: CASSLSASEVEQFF
d_gene: NA
v_gene: TRBV3-1/TRBV3-2
abundance: NA
j_gene: TRBJ2-1

CDR3nt: TGTGCCAGCAGTGCGCGTGGACAGGGGGCGCAGGGCTACACCTTC
CDR3aa: CASSARGQGAQGYTF
d_gene: TRBD1
v_gene: TRBV2
abundance: NA
j_gene: TRBJ1-2

CDR3nt: TGTGCCAGCAGTAAAGAAAATAGCTCCTACAATGAGCAGTTCTTC
CDR3aa: CASSKENSSYNEQFF
d_gene: NA
v_gene: TRBV6-4
abundance: NA
j_gene: TRBJ2-1

CDR3nt: TGCGCCAGCAGCCAAGCAAGAGCCAACACCGGGGAGCTGTTTTTT
CDR3aa: CASSQARANTGELFF
d_gene: NA
v_gene: TRBV4-1
abundance: NA
j_gene: TRBJ2-2

CDR3nt: TGTGCCAGCTCACCCCAGGGAGGGGAAGGTGGCTACACCTTC
CDR3aa: CASSPQGGEGGYTF
d_gene: NA
v_gene: TRBV18
abundance: NA
j_gene: TRBJ1-2

CDR3nt: TGCGCCAGCAGCTGGGACAGGGCTGAAGCTTTCTTT
CDR3aa: CASSWDRAEAFF
d_gene: TRBD1
v_gene: TRBV5-1
abundance: NA
j_gene: TRBJ1-1

CDR3nt: TGTGCCAGTAGTGGATCCGGGACTAGCGGGAGGAAGAACACCGGGGAGCTGTTTTTT
CDR3aa: CASSGSGTSGRKNTGELFF
d_gene: TRBD2
v_gene: TRBV19
abundance: NA
j_gene: TRBJ2-2